These 14 T cell receptor beta chains were all obtained from the same sample, sequenced in a study of control samples from healthy donors and cancer patients. Repertoires were generated with immunoSEQ multiplex PCR, while TCRdb's copy carries only in-frame clones and drops some. The sample shows some 190,000 clones, approximately 91% of them seen only once. The specimen was blood. These receptor sequences come from a man aged 25-45 years in good health.

This clone was detected only once. V and J are TRBV6-1 and TRBJ1-5; possible D gene TRBD1, 6 bases. The CDR3 is 16 amino acids. CDR1 is MNHNS and CDR2 is SASEGT in the germline V gene. The V end lost 4 bases, the J end lost 2 bases, and 15 bases lay between the germline ends. CDR3 sequence reads: CASSGDTYAGNQPQHF. In nucleotides, the CDR3 is TGTGCCAGCAGTGGGGACACCTATGCGGGCAATCAGCCCCAGCATTTT.

This clone was seen a single time. The CDR3 is CASSVGERQSSYNSPLHF. In nucleotides, the CDR3 is TGTGCCAGCAGCGTAGGGGAGCGACAGAGCTCCTATAATTCACCCCTCCACTTT. The chain joins TRBV9 to TRBJ1-6, with D perhaps matching TRBD1 (5 bases). Germline V gene data show CDR1 as SGDLS and CDR2 as YYNGEE. This CDR3 is built from 18 residues. V was shortened by 0 bases and J by 0 bases, with 13 bases between the two germline ends.

This clone was seen more than once but under ten times. This rearrangement joins TRBV6-5 to TRBJ2-7; 7 bases fit TRBD1. CDR1 MNHEY and CDR2 SVGAGI come from the germline V gene. V gave up 6 bases and J gave up 5 bases; unmatched junction bases: 13. CDR3 length: 15 amino acids. The DNA for the CDR3 is TGTGCCAGCAGGATACAGGGGACCAGCCCCAACGAGCAGTACTTC. This codes for CASRIQGTSPNEQYF.

The V and J genes are TRBV3-1 (or the pseudogene TRBV3-2) and TRBJ2-2, with TRBD2 matching over 8 bases. Per germline, CDR1 LGHDT and CDR2 YNNKEL (reference sequence). The J segment lost 6 bases and the V segment lost 0 bases, leaving 3 bases of the junction unmatched. The CDR3 is 15 amino acids. CDR3 in DNA: TGTGCCAGCAGCCAAGAAGGACTAGCCGCCGGGGAGCTGTTTTTT. It translates to CASSQEGLAAGELFF.

This sequence joins TRBV30 and TRBJ1-4; D is possibly TRBD1 (5 bases). Germline V gene sequence: CDR1 GTSNPN, CDR2 SVGIG (reference sequence). The CDR3 is 14 residues long. Trimming took off 2 bases at V and 4 bases at J, with 11 bases between the two ends. The CDR3: CAWSWGTSNEKLFF. For the CDR3, the DNA is TGTGCCTGGAGTTGGGGGACGAGTAATGAAAAACTGTTTTTT.

J is TRBJ1-2 and V is TRBV6-7, with unresolved D. TRBV6-7 is known as an ORF, though its function is uncertain. Trimming shortened V by 0 bases and J by 2 bases, and 7 bases separated the two germline ends. There are 14 residues in the CDR3. CDR3 loop: CASSYSPGNYGYTF. The CDR3 DNA is TGTGCCAGCAGTTACTCGCCTGGGAACTATGGCTACACCTTC.

The chain employs TRBV6-5 and TRBJ1-2, with 8 bases fitting TRBD1. The junction had 10 bases not matched to a gene; V was cut back by 5 bases and J by 8 bases. In germline, CDR1 is MNHEY, CDR2 SVGAGI. The CDR3 is 14 amino acids. In DNA form, the CDR3 reads TGTGCCAGCAGTAACCGACAGGGGAAAGGGGGCTACACCTTC. Amino acids: CASSNRQGKGGYTF.

The chain couples TRBV3-1 (or the pseudogene TRBV3-2) to TRBJ1-2, with TRBD1 as a possible D gene (6 bases). V was clipped by 4 bases and J by 3 bases, with 15 bases between them. The germline gives CDR1 LGHDT, CDR2 YNNKEL (reference sequence). The CDR3 contains 15 residues. The CDR3 sequence is CASSPSRDIYYGYTF. The DNA for the CDR3 is TGTGCCAGCAGCCCCTCCCGGGACATATACTATGGCTACACCTTC.

This clone came up once. The chain recombines TRBV5-1 with TRBJ1-1; D is undetermined. The V and J ends lost 0 bases and 0 bases respectively, with 12 bases between them. Germline V gene data show CDR1 as SGHRS and CDR2 as YFSETQ. The length of the CDR3 is 16 residues. CDR3 sequence reads: CASSLELGMVNTEAFF. CDR3 in DNA: TGCGCCAGCAGCTTGGAGCTGGGGATGGTGAACACTGAAGCTTTCTTT.

This rearrangement joins TRBV19 to TRBJ2-7; 8 nucleotides agree with TRBD2. The germline V gene encodes CDR1 LNHDA and CDR2 SQIVND (reference sequence). The CDR3 length is 16 residues. The junction had 12 bases not matched to a gene; V was cut back by 4 bases and J by 4 bases. The CDR3 coding sequence is TGTGCCAGTAGTACCCGACTAGCGCCCGGTAGGTACGAGCAGTACTTC. This codes for CASSTRLAPGRYEQYF.

Only one count was recorded for this clone. The rearrangement joins TRBV19 to TRBJ2-4, with a possible D match to TRBD1 (7 bases). This CDR3 is 15 amino acids long. Trimming cost V 6 bases and J 0 bases, with 12 bases left between them. Germline CDR1 reads LNHDA; CDR2 reads SQIVND (reference sequence). CDR3 DNA: TGTGCCAGTAGCCGACAGGGACTAGCCAAAAACATTCAGTACTTC. Its protein product is CASSRQGLAKNIQYF.

V gene TRBV9 combines with J gene TRBJ1-6; D is uncertain. The V and J ends lost 3 bases and 5 bases respectively, with 6 bases between them. This CDR3 is built from 13 residues. Germline V gives CDR1 SGDLS, CDR2 YYNGEE. The CDR3 DNA reads as TGTGCCAGCAGCGGGCAGGATAATTCACCCCTCCACTTT. Residues: CASSGQDNSPLHF.

The chain employs TRBV21-1 and TRBJ2-3; no DNA check was done on the table's D call, TRBD2. TRBV21-1 is noted as a pseudogene. This CDR3 spans 14 amino acids. CDR3 bases: TGTGCCAGCAGCCCTTGTCGGGGCACAGATACGCAGTATTTT. Its protein product is CASSPCRGTDTQYF.

The gene calls are TRBV3-1 (or the pseudogene TRBV3-2) and TRBJ2-7; TRBD1 is a possible D gene (6 bases). The germline V gene has CDR1 LGHDT and CDR2 YNNKEL (reference sequence). The CDR3 runs 13 residues. Trimming stripped 3 bases from V and 2 bases from J, with 8 bases between. The CDR3 protein is CASSQGATYEQYF. The CDR3 DNA follows: TGTGCCAGCAGCCAGGGGGCCACCTACGAGCAGTACTTC.